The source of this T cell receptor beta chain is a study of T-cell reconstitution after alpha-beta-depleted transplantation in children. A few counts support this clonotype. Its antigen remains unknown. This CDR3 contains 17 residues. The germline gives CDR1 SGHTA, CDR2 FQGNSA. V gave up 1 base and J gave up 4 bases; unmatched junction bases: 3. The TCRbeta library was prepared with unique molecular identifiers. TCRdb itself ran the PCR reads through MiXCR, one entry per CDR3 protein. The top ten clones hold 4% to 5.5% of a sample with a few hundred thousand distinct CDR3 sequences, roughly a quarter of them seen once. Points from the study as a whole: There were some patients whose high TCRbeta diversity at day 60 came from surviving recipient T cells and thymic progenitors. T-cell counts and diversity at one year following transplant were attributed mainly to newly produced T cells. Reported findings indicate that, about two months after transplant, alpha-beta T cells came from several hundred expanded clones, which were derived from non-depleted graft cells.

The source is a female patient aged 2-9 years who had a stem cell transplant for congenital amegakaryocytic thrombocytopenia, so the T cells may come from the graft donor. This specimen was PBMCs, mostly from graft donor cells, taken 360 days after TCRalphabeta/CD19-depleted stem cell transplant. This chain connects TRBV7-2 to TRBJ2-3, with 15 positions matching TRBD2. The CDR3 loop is CASSLVGLAGGPDTQYF. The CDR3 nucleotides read TGTGCCAGCAGCTTAGTGGGACTAGCGGGAGGCCCAGATACGCAGTATTTT.